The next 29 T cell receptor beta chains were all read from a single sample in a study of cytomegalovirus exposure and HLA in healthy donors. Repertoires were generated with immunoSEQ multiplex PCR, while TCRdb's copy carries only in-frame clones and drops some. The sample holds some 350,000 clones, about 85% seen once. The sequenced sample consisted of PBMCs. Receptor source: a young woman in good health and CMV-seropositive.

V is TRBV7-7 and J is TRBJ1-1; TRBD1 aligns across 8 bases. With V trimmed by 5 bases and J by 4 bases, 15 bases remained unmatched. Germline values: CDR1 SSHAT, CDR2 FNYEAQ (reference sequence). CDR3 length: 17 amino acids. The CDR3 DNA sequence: TGTGCCAGCAGCCACCTAGGACAGGGTTCAAGCGCCACTGAAGCTTTCTTT. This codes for CASSHLGQGSSATEAFF.

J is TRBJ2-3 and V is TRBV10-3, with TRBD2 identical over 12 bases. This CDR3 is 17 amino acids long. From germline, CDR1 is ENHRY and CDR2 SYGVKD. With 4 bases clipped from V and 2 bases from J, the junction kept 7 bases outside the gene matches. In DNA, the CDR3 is TGTGCCATCAGTGGTTCCCGGACTAGCGGGAACACAGATACGCAGTATTTT. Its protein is CAISGSRTSGNTDTQYF.

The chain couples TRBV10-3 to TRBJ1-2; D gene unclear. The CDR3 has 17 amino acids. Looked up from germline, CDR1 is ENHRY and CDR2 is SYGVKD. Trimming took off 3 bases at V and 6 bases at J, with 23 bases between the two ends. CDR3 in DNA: TGTGCCATCAGTGATATAGGGATGGCTACTTATCCTCATGGCTACACCTTC. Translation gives CAISDIGMATYPHGYTF.

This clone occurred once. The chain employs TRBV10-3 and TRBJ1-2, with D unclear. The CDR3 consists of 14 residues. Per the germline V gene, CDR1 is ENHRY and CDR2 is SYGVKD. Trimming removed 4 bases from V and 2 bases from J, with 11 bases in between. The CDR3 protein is CAISAGVTNYGYTF. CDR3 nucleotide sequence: TGTGCCATCAGTGCAGGCGTCACGAACTATGGCTACACCTTC.

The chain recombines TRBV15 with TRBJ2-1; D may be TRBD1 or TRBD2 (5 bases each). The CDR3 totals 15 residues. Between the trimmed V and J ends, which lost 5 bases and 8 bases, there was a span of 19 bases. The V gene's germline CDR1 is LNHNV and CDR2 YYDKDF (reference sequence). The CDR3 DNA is TGTGCCACCAGCGGATACGGGACCCAGACCGATGAGCAGTTCTTC. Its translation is CATSGYGTQTDEQFF.

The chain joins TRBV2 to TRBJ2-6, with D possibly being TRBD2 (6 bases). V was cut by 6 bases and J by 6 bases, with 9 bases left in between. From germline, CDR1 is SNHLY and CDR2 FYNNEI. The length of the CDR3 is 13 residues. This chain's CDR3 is CASREGVANVLTF. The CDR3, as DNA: TGTGCCAGCAGGGAGGGTGTGGCCAACGTCCTGACTTTC.

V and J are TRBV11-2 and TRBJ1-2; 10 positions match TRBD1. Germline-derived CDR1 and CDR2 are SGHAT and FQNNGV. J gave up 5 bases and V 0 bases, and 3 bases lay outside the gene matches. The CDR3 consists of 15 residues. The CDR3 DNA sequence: TGTGCCAGCAGCTTAGAGGGGACAGGGGTATATGGCTACACCTTC. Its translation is CASSLEGTGVYGYTF.

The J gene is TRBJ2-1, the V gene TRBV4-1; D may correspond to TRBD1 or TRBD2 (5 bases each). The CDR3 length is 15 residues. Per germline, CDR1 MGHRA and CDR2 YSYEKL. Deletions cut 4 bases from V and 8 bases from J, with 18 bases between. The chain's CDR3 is CASSLRTGPFYEQFF. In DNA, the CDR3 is TGCGCCAGCAGCCTAAGGACGGGACCTTTCTATGAGCAGTTCTTC.

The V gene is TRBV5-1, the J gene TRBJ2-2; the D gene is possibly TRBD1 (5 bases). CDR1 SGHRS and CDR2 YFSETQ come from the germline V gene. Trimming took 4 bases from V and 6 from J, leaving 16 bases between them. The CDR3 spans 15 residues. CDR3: CASSPSSRQSGELFF. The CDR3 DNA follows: TGCGCCAGCAGCCCCTCCTCCCGACAGTCCGGGGAGCTGTTTTTT. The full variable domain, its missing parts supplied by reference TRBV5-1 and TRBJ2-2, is KAGVTQTPRYLIKTRGQQVTLSCSPISGHRSVSWYQQTPGQGLQFLFEYFSETQRNKGNFPGRFSGRQFSNSRSEMNVSTLELGDSALYLCASSPSSRQSGELFFGEGSRLTVL.

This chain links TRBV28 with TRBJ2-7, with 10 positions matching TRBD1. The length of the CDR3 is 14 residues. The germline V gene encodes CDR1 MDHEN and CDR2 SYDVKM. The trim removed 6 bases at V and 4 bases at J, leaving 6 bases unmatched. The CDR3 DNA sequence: TGTGCCAGCAGCCACCCGGGACAGGGGTACGAGCAGTACTTC. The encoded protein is CASSHPGQGYEQYF.

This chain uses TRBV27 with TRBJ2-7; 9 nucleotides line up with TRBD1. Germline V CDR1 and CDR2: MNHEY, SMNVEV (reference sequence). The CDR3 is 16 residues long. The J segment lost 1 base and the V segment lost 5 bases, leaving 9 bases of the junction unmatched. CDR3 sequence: CASSHTGTGLSYEQYF. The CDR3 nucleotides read TGTGCCAGCAGTCACACCGGGACAGGGTTATCCTACGAGCAGTACTTC.

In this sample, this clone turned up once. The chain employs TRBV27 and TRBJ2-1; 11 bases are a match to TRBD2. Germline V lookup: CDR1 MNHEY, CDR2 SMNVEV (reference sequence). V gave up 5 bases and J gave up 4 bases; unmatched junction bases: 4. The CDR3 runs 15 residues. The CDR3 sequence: CASSITSGGYNEQFF. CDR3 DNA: TGTGCCAGCAGTATCACTAGCGGGGGTTACAATGAGCAGTTCTTC.

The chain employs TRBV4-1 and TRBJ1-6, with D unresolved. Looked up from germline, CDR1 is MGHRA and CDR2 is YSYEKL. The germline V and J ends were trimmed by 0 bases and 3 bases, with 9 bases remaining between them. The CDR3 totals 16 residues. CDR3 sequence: CASSQDTANYNSPLHF. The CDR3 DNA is TGCGCCAGCAGCCAAGATACAGCCAACTATAATTCACCCCTCCACTTT.

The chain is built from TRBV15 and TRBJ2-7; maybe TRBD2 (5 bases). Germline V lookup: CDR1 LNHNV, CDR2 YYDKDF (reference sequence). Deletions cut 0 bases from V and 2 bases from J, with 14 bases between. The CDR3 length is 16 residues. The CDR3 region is CATSRDRGWATYEQYF. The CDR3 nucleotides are TGTGCCACCAGCAGAGATCGCGGGTGGGCCACCTACGAGCAGTACTTC.

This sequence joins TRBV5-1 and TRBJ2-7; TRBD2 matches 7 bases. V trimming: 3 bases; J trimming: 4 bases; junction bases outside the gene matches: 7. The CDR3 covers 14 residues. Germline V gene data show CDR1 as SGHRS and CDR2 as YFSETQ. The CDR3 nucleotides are TGCGCCAGCAGCTGGGAGGGAGCTTCTTACGAGCAGTACTTC. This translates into CASSWEGASYEQYF.

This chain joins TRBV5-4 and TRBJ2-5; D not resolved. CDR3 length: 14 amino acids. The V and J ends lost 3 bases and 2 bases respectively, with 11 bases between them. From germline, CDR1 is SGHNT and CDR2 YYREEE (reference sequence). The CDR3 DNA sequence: TGTGCCAGCAGCTCAGACCGATATCAAGAGACCCAGTACTTC. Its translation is CASSSDRYQETQYF.

In DNA form, the CDR3 reads TGTGCCAGCAGTCCCCACGGACAGGGGAAAAACATTCAGTACTTC. The encoded protein is CASSPHGQGKNIQYF. V gene TRBV27 combines with J gene TRBJ2-4; TRBD1 matches 9 bases. CDR3 length: 15 residues. V shed 5 bases, J shed 4 bases, and the junction held 6 bases outside the gene matches. Per the germline V gene, CDR1 is MNHEY and CDR2 is SMNVEV (reference sequence).

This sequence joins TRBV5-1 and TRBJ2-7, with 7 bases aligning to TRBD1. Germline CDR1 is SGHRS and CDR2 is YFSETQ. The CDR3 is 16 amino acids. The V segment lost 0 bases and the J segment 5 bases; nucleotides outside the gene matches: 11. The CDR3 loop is CASSLGHRDSIHEQYF. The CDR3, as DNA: TGCGCCAGCAGCTTGGGACACCGGGACAGCATTCACGAGCAGTACTTC.

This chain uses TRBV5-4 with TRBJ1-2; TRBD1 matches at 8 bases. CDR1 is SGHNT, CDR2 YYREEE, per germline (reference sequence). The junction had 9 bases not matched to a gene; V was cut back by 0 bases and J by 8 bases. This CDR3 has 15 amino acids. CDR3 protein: CASSLGTGLLGGYTF. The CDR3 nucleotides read TGTGCCAGCAGCTTGGGGACAGGGCTGTTAGGGGGCTACACCTTC.

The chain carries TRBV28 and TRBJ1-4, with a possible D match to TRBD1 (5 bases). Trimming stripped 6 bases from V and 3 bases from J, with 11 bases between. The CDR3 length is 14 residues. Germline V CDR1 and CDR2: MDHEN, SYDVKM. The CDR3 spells CASSPQQANEKLFF. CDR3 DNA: TGTGCCAGCAGCCCTCAACAGGCTAATGAAAAACTGTTTTTT.

The CDR3 DNA follows: TGCGCCAGCAGCCTGAGCGGGGGAGTCCTCGAGCAGTACTTC. Encoded protein: CASSLSGGVLEQYF. The rearrangement uses TRBV5-1 and TRBJ2-7, with 8 bases lining up with TRBD2. CDR1 and CDR2 from the germline V gene are SGHRS and YFSETQ. The CDR3 contains 14 residues. V dropped 4 bases and J dropped 6; count of bases not matched to a gene: 9.

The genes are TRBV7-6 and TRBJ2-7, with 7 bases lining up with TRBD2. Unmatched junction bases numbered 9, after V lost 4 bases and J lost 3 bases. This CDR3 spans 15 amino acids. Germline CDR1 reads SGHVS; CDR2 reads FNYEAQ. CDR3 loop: CASSSKVGGFYEQYF. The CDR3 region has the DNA TGTGCCAGCAGCTCCAAGGTGGGGGGGTTCTACGAGCAGTACTTC.

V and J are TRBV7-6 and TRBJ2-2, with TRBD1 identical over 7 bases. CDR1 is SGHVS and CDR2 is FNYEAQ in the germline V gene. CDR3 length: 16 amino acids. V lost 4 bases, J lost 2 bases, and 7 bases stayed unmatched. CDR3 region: CASSSPTGLNTGELFF. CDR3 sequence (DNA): TGTGCCAGCAGCTCTCCGACAGGGCTAAACACCGGGGAGCTGTTTTTT.

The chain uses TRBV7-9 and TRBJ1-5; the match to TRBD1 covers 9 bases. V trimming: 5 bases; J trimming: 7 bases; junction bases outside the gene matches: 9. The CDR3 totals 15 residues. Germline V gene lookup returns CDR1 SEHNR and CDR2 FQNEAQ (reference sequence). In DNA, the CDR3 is TGTGCCAGCAGCCGCACAGGGGGCGGGAGGCAGCCCCAGCATTTT. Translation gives CASSRTGGGRQPQHF. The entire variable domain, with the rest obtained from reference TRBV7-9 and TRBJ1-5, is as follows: DTGVSQNPRHKITKRGQNVTFRCDPISEHNRLYWYRQTLGQGPEFLTYFQNEAQLEKSRLLSDRFSAERPKGSFSTLEIQRTEQGDSAMYLCASSRTGGGRQPQHFGDGTRLSIL.

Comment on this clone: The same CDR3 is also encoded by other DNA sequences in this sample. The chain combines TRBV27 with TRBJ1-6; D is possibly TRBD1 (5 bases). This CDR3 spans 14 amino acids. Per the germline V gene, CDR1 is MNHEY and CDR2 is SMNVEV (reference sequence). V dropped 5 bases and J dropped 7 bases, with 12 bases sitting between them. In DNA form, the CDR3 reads TGTGCCAGCAGTCCCGGGACCGCGAATTCACCCCTCCACTTT. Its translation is CASSPGTANSPLHF.

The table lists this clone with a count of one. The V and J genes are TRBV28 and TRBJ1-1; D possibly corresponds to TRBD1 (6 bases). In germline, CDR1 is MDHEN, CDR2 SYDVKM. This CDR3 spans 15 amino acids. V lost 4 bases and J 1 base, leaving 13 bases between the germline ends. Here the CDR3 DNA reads TGTGCCAGCAGTTACCCACAGGGTTGGAACACTGAAGCTTTCTTT. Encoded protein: CASSYPQGWNTEAFF.

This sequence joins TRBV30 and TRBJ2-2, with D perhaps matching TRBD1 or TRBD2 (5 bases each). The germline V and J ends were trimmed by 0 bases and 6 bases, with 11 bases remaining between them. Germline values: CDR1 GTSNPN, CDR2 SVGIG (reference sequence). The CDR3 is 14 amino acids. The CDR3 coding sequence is TGTGCCTGGAGTGTACCATGGGGGTCCGGGGAGCTGTTTTTT. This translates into CAWSVPWGSGELFF.

CDR3 in DNA: TGTGCCAGCAGTTTAGTAAGGGGGGTGAACACTGAAGCTTTCTTT. This translates into CASSLVRGVNTEAFF. This rearrangement joins TRBV27 to TRBJ1-1, with a weak D call TRBD1 (6 bases). V was cut by 2 bases and J by 0 bases, with 10 bases left in between. The germline gives CDR1 MNHEY, CDR2 SMNVEV (reference sequence). The CDR3 contains 15 residues.

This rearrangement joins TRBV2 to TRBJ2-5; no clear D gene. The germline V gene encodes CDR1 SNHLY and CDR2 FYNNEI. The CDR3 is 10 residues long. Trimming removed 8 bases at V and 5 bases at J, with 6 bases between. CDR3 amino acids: CASGFETQYF. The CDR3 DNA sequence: TGTGCCAGCGGCTTCGAGACCCAGTACTTC.